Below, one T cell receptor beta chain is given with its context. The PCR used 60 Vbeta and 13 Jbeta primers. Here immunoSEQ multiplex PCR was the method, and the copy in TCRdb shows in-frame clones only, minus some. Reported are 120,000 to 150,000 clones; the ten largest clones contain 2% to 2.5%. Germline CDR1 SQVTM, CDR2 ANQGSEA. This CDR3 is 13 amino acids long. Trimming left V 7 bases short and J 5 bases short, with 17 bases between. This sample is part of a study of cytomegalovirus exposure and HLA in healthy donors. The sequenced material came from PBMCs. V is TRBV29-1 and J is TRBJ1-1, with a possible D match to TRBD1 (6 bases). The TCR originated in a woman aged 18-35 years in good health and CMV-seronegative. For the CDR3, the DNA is TGCAGCGCCCTAGGAGGGGGAGGGACTGAAGCTTTCTTT. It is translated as CSALGGGGTEAFF.